A selection of T cell receptor beta chains follows, all from one sample in a study of T cells in Graves' hyperthyroidism and ophthalmopathy. In TCRdb, the multiplex PCR reads were re-called with MiXCR into one record per CDR3 protein. The sample records hundreds of thousands of distinct CDR3 sequences, roughly 14% being singletons. The sample taken for sequencing was blood. The receptors derive from a man aged 18 to 35 with Graves' ophthalmopathy. The conserved cysteine and the conserved F or W are not part of the CDR3 here.

>TRBV19
ASSFSPGESLNTEAF
>TRBV2
ASTSSGGLADTQY
>TRBV12-3/TRBV12-4
ASSSLLAGSHGELF
>TRBV6-1
ASLGLQETQY
>TRBV7-9
ASSRLAGVDTQY
>TRBV20-1
SAVGTKETQY
>TRBV30
AWVGTDSYEQY
>TRBV7-9
ASSLVTGGSYEQY
>TRBV9
ASSVAGGLAETQY
>TRBV20-1
SARRQGNEAF
>TRBV15
ATSRPWGTSGSFDEQF
>TRBV6-1
ASSPPGQGTDAQY
>TRBV14
ASSRLLYTDTQY
>TRBV6-1
ASRPPGEDTQY
>TRBV12-3/TRBV12-4
ASSFLRTSRTGELL
>TRBV11-2
ASSLGSGPAEQY
>TRBV10-3
AISSLQGGHTDTQY
>TRBV2
ASRGVSTGELF
>TRBV30
AWTIHAAGQYGYT
>TRBV6-4
ASRQREITDTQY
>TRBV9
ASSVAMTGESSGANVLT
>TRBV11-1
ASSYTGTGNTEAF
>TRBV15
ATSSDPRGQETQY
>TRBV7-6
ASSLEGGPTYEQY
>TRBV6-1
ASTLLVGNSPLH
>TRBV20-1
SALAGGGETQY
>TRBV12-3/TRBV12-4
ASQKGGGTSYEQY